The 3 T cell receptor beta chains listed next were all sequenced from one sample in a study of memory CD4+ T cells and cytomegalovirus serostatus (dated by TCRdb to about 2019). The library relied on the immunoSEQ multiplex PCR assay. The source is immuneACCESS, and TCRdb retained only in-frame sequences with V and J called. Part of the clones is not carried over; for the studies checked, unresolved V genes explain less than half of this, and the remainder is unexplained. For this sample the table gives about 52,000 clones, of which about three quarters were detected only once. Of the sample, around 1.5% is held by the ten largest clones. Single viable CD3+CD4+CD8-CD45RO+ cells were sorted as memory CD4+ T cells on a FACSAria II. The source material was memory CD4+ T cells from blood. The receptors here all came from an adult in good health and CMV-seropositive.

The rearrangement links TRBV6-1 to TRBJ1-1; D remains unclear. The CDR3 consists of 13 residues. Looked up from germline, CDR1 is MNHNS and CDR2 is SASEGT. V lost 1 base to trimming and J lost 3 bases, with 6 bases between them. The CDR3 protein is CASSEDVDTEAFF. The CDR3 region has the DNA TGTGCCAGCAGTGAAGACGTGGACACTGAAGCTTTCTTT.

This chain connects TRBV7-9 to TRBJ2-2, with D uncertain. The CDR3 has 15 residues. V was clipped by 10 bases and J by 0 bases, with 15 bases between them. Germline CDR1 is SEHNR and CDR2 is FQNEAQ (reference sequence). The CDR3 is CATRVGLPNTGELFF. CDR3 bases: TGTGCCACCCGAGTAGGTTTACCGAACACCGGGGAGCTGTTTTTT.

This rearrangement joins TRBV6-1 to TRBJ1-1, with a possible D match to TRBD1 (5 bases). This CDR3 is 15 amino acids long. Per germline, CDR1 MNHNS and CDR2 SASEGT. The germline V and J ends were trimmed by 7 bases and 3 bases, with 18 bases remaining between them. The CDR3 sequence is CASTLGPPLDTEAFF. The CDR3, as DNA: TGTGCCAGCACCCTGGGACCGCCTTTGGACACTGAAGCTTTCTTT.